This T cell receptor beta chain was retrieved from a study of shared clonotypes between healthy human individuals. V lost 1 base and J 0 bases, leaving 10 bases between the germline ends. From germline, CDR1 is MDHEN and CDR2 SYDVKM. The CDR3 has 16 residues. This clone was found once. Its antigen is unidentified. Naive-designated CD8 cells lacked CD45RO, were positively enriched for CCR7, and omitted terminally differentiated effector memory CD45RA+ cells. Findings and caveats of the study: For naive CD4 cells, approximately 4.8% of clonotypes were shared across several donors. In general, naive subsets displayed greater estimated richness than memory subsets did.

For sorted subsets, about 200 ng DNA per replicate equaled approximately 32,000 T cell genomes. In the original processing: There were no quality scores in the junction-only immunoSEQ sequences, so filtering differed. Libraries were prepared by immunoSEQ multiplex PCR; TCRdb keeps only in-frame clonotypes and omits some of them. V and J calls and clone size follow that table, whereas D and trimming were derived from the DNA. The sample gives millions of clones, approximately 94% of which show up once; 1% to 1.3% is in the top ten. This clonotype was obtained from a man younger than 30 in good health. Sequenced material: naive CD8+ T cells sorted from blood. The chain recombines TRBV28 with TRBJ1-5; D is perhaps TRBD1 (5 bases). This chain's CDR3 is CASSLLRGYSNQPQHF. The CDR3 DNA reads as TGTGCCAGCAGTTTATTAAGGGGATATAGCAATCAGCCCCAGCATTTT.